The 6 T cell receptor beta chains below were found in one sample sequenced in a study of T cell changes during pregnancy in multiple sclerosis (dated by TCRdb to the late 2010s). Library method: the immunoSEQ multiplex PCR assay. TCRdb obtained this table from immuneACCESS and retained in-frame rearrangements with V and J assigned. These tables miss some clones; where compared with another copy, unresolved V genes account for less than half of the shortfall, and the remainder is unexplained. The sample table contains about 120,000 clones; only one count was recorded for about 93% of them. In total, the top ten clones hold roughly 6% of the sample. Sample: peripheral blood, taken before pregnancy. These receptors came from a female donor with multiple sclerosis, enrolled in a pregnancy study.

The count of this clone is one. The chain carries TRBV9 and TRBJ2-1, with 9 bases fitting TRBD2. In germline, CDR1 is SGDLS, CDR2 YYNGEE. J lost 8 bases, V lost 4 bases, and 16 bases had no gene match. The CDR3 has 17 amino acids. The CDR3 nucleotides read TGTGCCAGCAGCCCCTGGAAGCGGGAGGTATTAATAGATGAGCAGTTCTTC. Protein: CASSPWKREVLIDEQFF. Together with reference TRBV9 and TRBJ2-1, the CDR3 gives the full variable domain: DSGVTQTPKHLITATGQRVTLRCSPRSGDLSVYWYQQSLDQGLQFLIQYYNGEERAKGNILERFSAQQFPDLHSELNLSSLELGDSALYFCASSPWKREVLIDEQFFGPGTRLTVL.

CDR3 DNA sequence: TGCACCAGCAGCCAAGATGCGGGACAGGGGGCTGGGGCCAACGTCCTGACTTTC. Translating gives CTSSQDAGQGAGANVLTF. This chain connects TRBV1 to TRBJ2-6; the table names TRBD1, a call not compared with the DNA. TRBV1 constitutes a pseudogene. This CDR3 region has 18 residues.

This chain uses TRBV27 with TRBJ2-4; the D gene is possibly TRBD2 (7 bases). Germline assignment: CDR1 MNHEY and CDR2 SMNVEV (reference sequence). V lost 3 bases, J lost 8 bases, and 17 bases lay in between. The CDR3 is made up of 15 amino acids. CDR3: CASSFHRAGGDIQYF. CDR3 DNA: TGTGCCAGCAGTTTTCACAGGGCTGGGGGGGACATTCAGTACTTC.

This chain uses TRBV7-2 with TRBJ1-4; D unresolved. V was trimmed by 0 bases and J by 2 bases, leaving 10 bases between them. The CDR3 spans 16 residues. From germline, CDR1 is SGHTA and CDR2 FQGNSA. The CDR3 DNA sequence: TGTGCCAGCAGCTTAGCGCGCGGGAGCACTAATGAAAAACTGTTTTTT. Translating gives CASSLARGSTNEKLFF. Combining the CDR3 with reference TRBV7-2 and TRBJ1-4 gives the whole variable domain GAGVSQSPSNKVTEKGKDVELRCDPISGHTALYWYRQSLGQGLEFLIYFQGNSAPDKSGLPSDRFSAERTGGSVSTLTIQRTQQEDSAVYLCASSLARGSTNEKLFFGSGTQLSVL.

This clone showed up just once. The chain employs TRBV27 and TRBJ1-4; tentatively, D is TRBD1 (5 bases). Trimming took 3 bases from V and 8 from J, leaving 16 bases between them. From germline, CDR1 is MNHEY and CDR2 SMNVEV (reference sequence). CDR3 length: 15 residues. In DNA form, the CDR3 reads TGTGCCAGCAGTTTCGCTACGGGGGTTGGAGAAAAACTGTTTTTT. The encoded protein is CASSFATGVGEKLFF.

The V gene is TRBV2, the J gene TRBJ2-7; 9 bases are shared with TRBD2. The germline CDR1 and CDR2 sequences are SNHLY and FYNNEI. J was trimmed by 3 bases and V by 7 bases; bases with no gene match: 7. This CDR3 contains 14 residues. The DNA of the CDR3 is TGTGCCAGCATCGATCCAGCGGGAGGCTACGAGCAGTACTTC. Translation gives CASIDPAGGYEQYF.